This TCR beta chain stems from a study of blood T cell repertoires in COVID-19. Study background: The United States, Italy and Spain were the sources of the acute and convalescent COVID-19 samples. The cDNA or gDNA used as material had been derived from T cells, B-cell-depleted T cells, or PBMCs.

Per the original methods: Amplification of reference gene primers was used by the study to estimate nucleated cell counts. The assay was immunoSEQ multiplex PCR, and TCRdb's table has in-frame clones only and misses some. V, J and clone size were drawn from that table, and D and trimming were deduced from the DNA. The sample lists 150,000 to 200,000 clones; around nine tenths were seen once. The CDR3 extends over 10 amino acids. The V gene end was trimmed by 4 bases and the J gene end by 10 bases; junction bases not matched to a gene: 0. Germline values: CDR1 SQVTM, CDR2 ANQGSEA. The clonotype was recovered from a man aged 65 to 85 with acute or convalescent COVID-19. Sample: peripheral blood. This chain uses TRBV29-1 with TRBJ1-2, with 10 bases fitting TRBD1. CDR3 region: CSVGQGAYTF. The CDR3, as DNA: TGCAGCGTTGGACAGGGGGCCTACACCTTC.